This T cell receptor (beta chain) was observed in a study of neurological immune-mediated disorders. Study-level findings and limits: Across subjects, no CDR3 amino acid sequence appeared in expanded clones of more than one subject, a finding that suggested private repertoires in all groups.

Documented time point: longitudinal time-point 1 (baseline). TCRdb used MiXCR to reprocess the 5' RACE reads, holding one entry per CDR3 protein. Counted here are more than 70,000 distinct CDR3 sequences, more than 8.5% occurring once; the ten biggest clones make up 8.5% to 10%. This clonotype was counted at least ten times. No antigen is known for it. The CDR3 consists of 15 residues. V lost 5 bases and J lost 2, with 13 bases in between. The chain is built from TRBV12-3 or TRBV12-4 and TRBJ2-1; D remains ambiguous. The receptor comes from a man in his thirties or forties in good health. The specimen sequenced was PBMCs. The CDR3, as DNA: TGTGCCAGCAGTCCAGTGGGGTCCCCCTACAATGAGCAGTTCTTC. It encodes CASSPVGSPYNEQFF.